The rows below give T cell receptor beta chains drawn from one sample of a study of blood T cell repertoires in COVID-19. Using immunoSEQ multiplex PCR, the repertoire was profiled, and TCRdb retains in-frame clones only, with some absent. This table holds 55,000 to 75,000 clones, around 91% found once. The specimen sequenced was peripheral blood. The receptors originated from a human donor in a cohort sampled during active COVID-19. The CDR3 runs from the conserved cysteine through the conserved F or W. D genes are given only for firm matches. A row's size may be missing; if present it is once, few, many or a size class.

DNA: TGTGCCAGCTCACCGCCCGTGCTGCGATATAATTCACCCCTCCACTTT; CDR3: CASSPPVLRYNSPLHF; size: -; J: TRBJ1-6; V: TRBV18; D: -
DNA: TGTGCCAGCAGCTTTGCGGGACAGGGGTCCTACGAGCAGTACTTC; CDR3: CASSFAGQGSYEQYF; size: -; J: TRBJ2-7; V: TRBV5-6; D: TRBD1
DNA: TGTGCCAGCAATGCAGGGACTCGAGACGAGCAGTACTTC; CDR3: CASNAGTRDEQYF; size: -; J: TRBJ2-7; V: TRBV5-4; D: -
DNA: TGTGCCAGCAGCTTAGTTCCGGGACAGTGGAATAGCAATCAGCCCCAGCATTTT; CDR3: CASSLVPGQWNSNQPQHF; size: -; J: TRBJ1-5; V: TRBV7-2; D: TRBD1
DNA: TGTGCCAGCAGCTTAGATAGAGGCGGCCCTTCTGGAAACACCATATATTTT; CDR3: CASSLDRGGPSGNTIYF; size: -; J: TRBJ1-3; V: TRBV11-2; D: -
DNA: TGTGCCAGCAGCCCAACCGGGACTAGCTTCTACGAGCAGTACTTC; CDR3: CASSPTGTSFYEQYF; size: -; J: TRBJ2-7; V: TRBV5-6; D: TRBD2
DNA: TGTGCCAGCTCCCCGAGCTCCTACGAGCAGTACTTC; CDR3: CASSPSSYEQYF; size: -; J: TRBJ2-7; V: TRBV18; D: -
DNA: TGCGCCAGCAGCTTGACAGGGACCTCTGGAAACACCATATATTTT; CDR3: CASSLTGTSGNTIYF; size: -; J: TRBJ1-3; V: TRBV5-1; D: -
DNA: TGCGCCAGCAGCCAAGGACAAACTGAAGCTTTCTTT; CDR3: CASSQGQTEAFF; size: -; J: TRBJ1-1; V: TRBV4-3; D: -
DNA: TGCGCCAGCAAAGCGGGGGAAAGGGGGACAGATACGCAGTATTTT; CDR3: CASKAGERGTDTQYF; size: -; J: TRBJ2-3; V: TRBV4-1; D: TRBD2
DNA: TGTGCCAGCAGCTTCCCCACTGCCTACGAGCAGTACTTC; CDR3: CASSFPTAYEQYF; size: -; J: TRBJ2-7; V: TRBV7-9; D: -
DNA: TGCGCCAGCACCCAAGAACCGGGACTGACCCCCTACGAGCAGTACTTC; CDR3: CASTQEPGLTPYEQYF; size: -; J: TRBJ2-7; V: TRBV5-1; D: -
DNA: TGTGCCAGCAGTTCCTCAGGGGCCTTTAATTCACCCCTCCACTTT; CDR3: CASSSSGAFNSPLHF; size: -; J: TRBJ1-6; V: TRBV27; D: -
DNA: TGCGCCAGCAGCCAACGTGGGACAGGGAGGGAGAACTATGGCTACACCTTC; CDR3: CASSQRGTGRENYGYTF; size: -; J: TRBJ1-2; V: TRBV4-3; D: TRBD1
DNA: TGTGCCAGCAAGACGCCGTCGGACAGGGAGGGAGATGGCACCTTC; CDR3: CASKTPSDREGDGTF; size: -; J: TRBJ1-2; V: TRBV6-5; D: TRBD1
DNA: TGTGCCAGCAGCTTGGCGTCACTAGGCAGCTACACCTTC; CDR3: CASSLASLGSYTF; size: -; J: TRBJ1-2; V: TRBV5-4; D: -
DNA: TGTGCCAGCAGCCAGGGGGCAGGTCACGAGCAGTACTTC; CDR3: CASSQGAGHEQYF; size: -; J: TRBJ2-7; V: TRBV5-4; D: TRBD1
DNA: TGTGCCAGCAGCTTCGTCAGGGGGCCGAACACCGGGGAGCTGTTTTTT; CDR3: CASSFVRGPNTGELFF; size: -; J: TRBJ2-2; V: TRBV11-2; D: TRBD1
DNA: TGCGCCAGCAGCCAAGACGGGACAGACGATGAAAAACTGTTTTTT; CDR3: CASSQDGTDDEKLFF; size: -; J: TRBJ1-4; V: TRBV4-1; D: TRBD1
DNA: TGTGCCAGCAGTTCTCGGGGGGGAGCCTACGAGCAGTACTTC; CDR3: CASSSRGGAYEQYF; size: once; J: TRBJ2-7; V: TRBV27; D: TRBD2
DNA: TGTGCCAGCAGCCAAGAGGGGGCCTACTACGAGCAGTACTTC; CDR3: CASSQEGAYYEQYF; size: -; J: TRBJ2-7; V: TRBV3-1/TRBV3-2; D: -
DNA: TGTGCCAGCAGCTTACGGGTCGGCAGGGGGCTCACTGAAGCTTTCTTT; CDR3: CASSLRVGRGLTEAFF; size: -; J: TRBJ1-1; V: TRBV11-2; D: TRBD1
DNA: TGTGCCAGCAGCCTCACAGGGAACGAGCAGTACTTC; CDR3: CASSLTGNEQYF; size: -; J: TRBJ2-7; V: TRBV6-2/TRBV6-3; D: -
DNA: TGTGCCAGCAGTTTATCCCCAAGCCTCTACGAGCAGTACTTC; CDR3: CASSLSPSLYEQYF; size: -; J: TRBJ2-7; V: TRBV27; D: -
DNA: TGTGCCAGCAGCTTGGGGGACTGGACAGGGGACACTGAAGCTTTCTTT; CDR3: CASSLGDWTGDTEAFF; size: -; J: TRBJ1-1; V: TRBV11-2; D: TRBD1
DNA: TGTGCCAGCAGCTTAGGTTCGAGCGAGCAGTACTTC; CDR3: CASSLGSSEQYF; size: -; J: TRBJ2-7; V: TRBV13; D: -
DNA: TGTGCCAGCAGCTTAGGATCGGCTAGCTCCTACGAGCAGTACTTC; CDR3: CASSLGSASSYEQYF; size: once; J: TRBJ2-7; V: TRBV13; D: -
DNA: TGTGCCAGCAGCCAAGATGTGGTCAGGGACGAGCAGTACTTC; CDR3: CASSQDVVRDEQYF; size: once; J: TRBJ2-7; V: TRBV3-1/TRBV3-2; D: -
DNA: TGTGCCAGCAGTTCGAAAATCCAGGGGGATCAGCCCCAGCATTTT; CDR3: CASSSKIQGDQPQHF; size: -; J: TRBJ1-5; V: TRBV6-5; D: TRBD1
DNA: TGTGCCAGCAGTACGTTGACAGGGGGCAAAAACTATGGCTACACCTTC; CDR3: CASSTLTGGKNYGYTF; size: -; J: TRBJ1-2; V: TRBV28; D: TRBD1
DNA: TGTGCCAGCTCAAAATTCCCCCTGCGGAGAAACGACTACGAGCAGTACTTC; CDR3: CASSKFPLRRNDYEQYF; size: -; J: TRBJ2-7; V: TRBV18; D: -
DNA: TGTGCCAGCAGTTTGACAGGGGAACAGCCCCAGCATTTT; CDR3: CASSLTGEQPQHF; size: -; J: TRBJ1-5; V: TRBV12-3/TRBV12-4; D: TRBD1
DNA: TGCGCCAGCAGCCAAATTGAGGGTCGTAGCGGAACCTACGAGCAGTACTTC; CDR3: CASSQIEGRSGTYEQYF; size: -; J: TRBJ2-7; V: TRBV4-1; D: -
DNA: TGTGCCAGCAGCTCGCGCGGGGGTGAAGCTTTCTTT; CDR3: CASSSRGGEAFF; size: -; J: TRBJ1-1; V: TRBV5-5; D: -
DNA: TGCAGCGTTGAATGGGACAGGGTGGGCGAGCAGTACTTC; CDR3: CSVEWDRVGEQYF; size: -; J: TRBJ2-7; V: TRBV29-1; D: TRBD1
DNA: TGTGCCAGCAGTTACCTTGACAGGTTAGGAGAGACCCAGTACTTC; CDR3: CASSYLDRLGETQYF; size: -; J: TRBJ2-5; V: TRBV6-2/TRBV6-3; D: -
DNA: TGTGCCTGGAACTCGGGAGCCTACGAGCAGTACTTC; CDR3: CAWNSGAYEQYF; size: -; J: TRBJ2-7; V: TRBV30; D: -
DNA: TGTGCCAGCAGTTTATTAGGGGGCATGGATGGCTACACCTTC; CDR3: CASSLLGGMDGYTF; size: -; J: TRBJ1-2; V: TRBV27; D: TRBD1
DNA: TGTGCCAGCAGCCCGGAGCGGTCGAGCTCCTACAATGAGCAGTTCTTC; CDR3: CASSPERSSSYNEQFF; size: -; J: TRBJ2-1; V: TRBV11-2; D: -
DNA: TGTGCCAGCAGTCTACATTGGGACAGGGGGAATCAGCCCCAGCATTTT; CDR3: CASSLHWDRGNQPQHF; size: -; J: TRBJ1-5; V: TRBV28; D: TRBD1
DNA: TGTGCCAGCAGCGCCTACCAGGGGTTTGGTGGCTACACCTTC; CDR3: CASSAYQGFGGYTF; size: -; J: TRBJ1-2; V: TRBV5-6; D: -
DNA: TGTGCCAGCAGCCAAGGGGTGTGGGGGGATTCCTACGAGCAGTACTTC; CDR3: CASSQGVWGDSYEQYF; size: -; J: TRBJ2-7; V: TRBV11-2; D: -
DNA: TGTGCCAGTAGTCCCGGACAATATGGCTACACCTTC; CDR3: CASSPGQYGYTF; size: -; J: TRBJ1-2; V: TRBV19; D: -
DNA: TGTGCCAGCACTTACAGGGTAAACTATGGCTACACCTTC; CDR3: CASTYRVNYGYTF; size: -; J: TRBJ1-2; V: TRBV12-3/TRBV12-4; D: -
DNA: TGTGCCAGCAGTTACGACAAGGAATCCTACAATGAGCAGTTCTTC; CDR3: CASSYDKESYNEQFF; size: once; J: TRBJ2-1; V: TRBV6-5; D: -
DNA: TGTGCCAGCAGCGATCCGAGAGGTAACTATGGCTACACCTTC; CDR3: CASSDPRGNYGYTF; size: -; J: TRBJ1-2; V: TRBV9; D: -
DNA: TGTGCCAGCAGCACGGACAGGGGCGAGCAGTACTTC; CDR3: CASSTDRGEQYF; size: -; J: TRBJ2-7; V: TRBV27; D: TRBD1
DNA: TGTGCCAGTAGTATCTCCTTTCGGCTAGGGGACACCCATCAGCCCCAGCATTTT; CDR3: CASSISFRLGDTHQPQHF; size: -; J: TRBJ1-5; V: TRBV19; D: -
DNA: TGTGCCAGCAGCATGACAGCGAACTATGGCTACACCTTC; CDR3: CASSMTANYGYTF; size: -; J: TRBJ1-2; V: TRBV7-9; D: -
DNA: TGTGCCAGTAGTCCGGCGACAGGGGAAGGCTACACCTTC; CDR3: CASSPATGEGYTF; size: -; J: TRBJ1-2; V: TRBV19; D: TRBD1
DNA: TGTGCCTGGAGTTCAGGGGGCAAGTTCGAGCAGTACTTC; CDR3: CAWSSGGKFEQYF; size: once; J: TRBJ2-7; V: TRBV30; D: TRBD1
DNA: TGTGCCAGCAGTGAAACCCAGGGCTACGAGCAGTACTTC; CDR3: CASSETQGYEQYF; size: -; J: TRBJ2-7; V: TRBV6-1; D: -
DNA: TGTGCCAGCAGCCCGCAGTTGTCTGGAAACACCATATATTTT; CDR3: CASSPQLSGNTIYF; size: -; J: TRBJ1-3; V: TRBV7-9; D: -
DNA: TGTGCCAGCAGTGGGAGGGCAGGGAGTTTAACTGAAGCTTTCTTT; CDR3: CASSGRAGSLTEAFF; size: -; J: TRBJ1-1; V: TRBV25-1; D: -
DNA: TGCGCCAGCAGCCAAGTAGCAGGGAAGAACAATCAGCCCCAGCATTTT; CDR3: CASSQVAGKNNQPQHF; size: -; J: TRBJ1-5; V: TRBV4-1; D: -